One sample yielded the 6 T cell receptor beta chains listed below, sequenced in a study of CXCR3-negative and CXCR3-positive naive CD8 T cells. In preparing the TRB cDNA libraries, 5' RACE with UMI labels was used. Reanalyzing the 5' RACE reads, TCRdb keeps one entry per CDR3 protein, without DNA. The data show about 89,000 distinct CDR3 sequences, and the top ten clones hold around 0.53%. These TCRs' antigens remain unknown. Findings and caveats of the study: More hydrophobic TRB CDR3s occurred in CXCR3-positive than in CXCR3-negative naive cells.

Sequencing input: naive CXCR3+ CD8+ T cells from blood. Subset in this sample: CD45RO-CCR7+CD27+CD95- naive CD8+ T cells expressing CXCR3 (TNR3+). These receptors originate from a human donor in good health. Some clones in this sample may be carry-over from other donors' samples.

The V call is TRBV12-3 or TRBV12-4, the J call TRBJ1-5; TCRdb lists TRBD1, though no DNA is available to test this call. The CDR3 sequence is 15 residues long. The CDR3 sequence: CASSLVGGLVQPQHF.

The chain links TRBV6-2 or TRBV6-3 to TRBJ1-1. Germline V lookup: CDR1 MNHEY, CDR2 SVGEGT. This CDR3 spans 13 amino acids. CDR3 sequence reads: CASTQGDNTEAFF.

The chain recombines TRBV6-6 with TRBJ1-1. This CDR3 has 13 amino acids. In germline, CDR1 is MNHNY, CDR2 SVGAGI (reference sequence). The CDR3 loop is CASSYSWNTEAFF.

The chain carries TRBV7-6 and TRBJ2-2; checking the TCRdb D call of TRBD1 is not possible without DNA. This CDR3 spans 14 amino acids. Germline values: CDR1 SGHVS, CDR2 FNYEAQ. This CDR3 reads CASSAPTGAGELFF.

The chain recombines TRBV25-1 with TRBJ1-2. CDR1 is MGHDK and CDR2 is SYGVNS in the germline V gene. The CDR3 has 15 residues. The CDR3 sequence is CASSDLGTSLYGYTF.

This chain connects TRBV25-1 to TRBJ2-7; TCRdb's D call, TRBD1, is unchecked because there is no DNA. The germline CDR1 and CDR2 sequences are MGHDK and SYGVNS. The CDR3 runs 14 residues. The CDR3 is CASSEYRDSYEQYF.